The 5 T cell receptor beta chains reported below all come from one sample, sequenced in a study of monozygotic twins with cystic fibrosis. Repertoires were generated with immunoSEQ multiplex PCR, while TCRdb's copy carries only in-frame clones and drops some. The top ten hold about 0.15% of the sample, which has about 23,000 clones, 95% to 98% seen once. The specimen was blood. These receptors were collected from a girl aged 10 to 17 with cystic fibrosis.

This clone has just one count. The CDR3 DNA reads as TGTGCCAGCAGGCCTACAGGGAATCCGTATGAAAAACTGTTTTTT. As protein: CASRPTGNPYEKLFF. The chain uses TRBV7-2 and TRBJ1-4; D may be TRBD1 (6 bases). Between the trimmed V and J ends, which lost 6 bases and 6 bases, there was a span of 17 bases. Germline lookup yields CDR1 SGHTA and CDR2 FQGNSA. The CDR3 totals 15 residues.

The count of this clone is one. The gene calls are TRBV6-5 and TRBJ2-5, with TRBD1 as a possible D gene (5 bases). The germline V gene encodes CDR1 MNHEY and CDR2 SVGAGI. The V and J ends lost 2 bases and 0 bases respectively, with 13 bases between them. The CDR3 runs 16 residues. The CDR3 sequence: CASSYTAGMYQETQYF. The CDR3 region has the DNA TGTGCCAGCAGTTACACGGCAGGGATGTACCAAGAGACCCAGTACTTC.

This chain links TRBV13 with TRBJ1-4; 9 positions agree with TRBD1. CDR3 length: 14 residues. V shed 2 bases and J 7 bases; nucleotides not matched to a gene: 2. Germline values: CDR1 PRHDT, CDR2 FYEKMQ (reference sequence). The CDR3 coding sequence is TGTGCCAGCAGCTTATGGGGACAGGGTGAAAAACTGTTTTTT. Protein product: CASSLWGQGEKLFF.

V usage is TRBV5-1 and J usage is TRBJ2-1; 13 nucleotides match TRBD2. V lost 3 bases and J lost 8; bases outside the gene matches: 5. Germline V lookup: CDR1 SGHRS, CDR2 YFSETQ. The CDR3 sequence is 15 residues long. In nucleotides, the CDR3 is TGCGCCAGCAGCTCCGGGACTAGCGGGAAGCATGAGCAGTTCTTC. Its protein is CASSSGTSGKHEQFF.

This chain links TRBV29-1 with TRBJ2-5; D remains ambiguous. Germline V gene data show CDR1 as SQVTM and CDR2 as ANQGSEA. V lost 5 bases and J 5 bases, leaving 12 bases between the germline ends. The CDR3 totals 12 residues. In nucleotides, the CDR3 is TGCAGCGTTAGGACCCCGGGTGAGACCCAGTACTTC. It encodes CSVRTPGETQYF.